This passage covers 23 T cell receptor beta chains from one sample sequenced in a study of early T cells in non-severe SARS-CoV-2 infection. One entry per CDR3 protein, called by TCRdb with MiXCR from the 5' RACE reads. The table includes around 99,000 distinct CDR3 sequences, 15% to 20% detected once. The material sequenced was whole blood, taken at baseline. Receptor source: an adult who was a healthcare worker with PCR-confirmed SARS-CoV-2 infection or an uninfected control (not recorded which).

The chain combines TRBV7-9 with TRBJ2-7; 8 nucleotides line up with TRBD2. V lost 4 bases and J lost 4; bases outside the gene matches: 15. This CDR3 has 17 amino acids. CDR1 and CDR2 from the germline V gene are SEHNR and FQNEAQ (reference sequence). CDR3 sequence (DNA): TGTGCCAGCAGCTCAAATCGCCTAGCGGGCTTTTCGTACGAGCAGTACTTC. Residues: CASSSNRLAGFSYEQYF.

V usage is TRBV11-2 and J usage is TRBJ1-1; unclear D gene. Trimming shortened V by 7 bases and J by 1 base, and 10 bases separated the two germline ends. This CDR3 has 13 residues. Germline CDR1 SGHAT, CDR2 FQNNGV. The CDR3, as DNA: TGTGCCAGCAACCCAGAGGGGAACACTGAAGCTTTCTTT. It is translated as CASNPEGNTEAFF.

In nucleotides, the CDR3 is TGCGCCAGCAGCCTTAATGGGGCCGGGGAGCTGTTTTTT. This translates into CASSLNGAGELFF. The rearrangement joins TRBV5-1 to TRBJ2-2, with D unclear. This CDR3 has 13 amino acids. CDR1 and CDR2 from the germline V gene are SGHRS and YFSETQ. V gave up 4 bases and J gave up 6 bases, with 10 bases separating them.

This chain connects TRBV6-4 to TRBJ2-1; 9 bases map to TRBD2. The germline CDR1 and CDR2 sequences are MRHNA and SNTAGT. V lost 7 bases and J lost 5; bases outside the gene matches: 9. The CDR3 has 15 amino acids. The CDR3 sequence is CASTASGLAHNEQFF. The CDR3 DNA is TGTGCCAGCACCGCTTCGGGACTAGCACACAATGAGCAGTTCTTC.

A few counts support this clonotype. The chain joins TRBV9 to TRBJ1-1, with TRBD1 identical over 11 bases. The V gene's germline CDR1 is SGDLS and CDR2 YYNGEE. This CDR3 spans 14 amino acids. The V gene end was trimmed by 4 bases and the J gene end by 4 bases; junction bases not matched to a gene: 3. Written as DNA, the CDR3 is TGTGCCAGCAGCCCCGGGACAGGGGGCACTGAAGCTTTCTTT. This gives the protein CASSPGTGGTEAFF.

The V and J genes are TRBV20-1 and TRBJ2-3; D may be TRBD1 or TRBD2 (6 bases each). CDR1 and CDR2 from the germline V gene are DFQATT and SNEGSKA (reference sequence). Trimming removed 1 base at V and 5 bases at J, with 19 bases between. The CDR3 has 16 residues. The CDR3 DNA reads TGCAGTGCTAGAGGGGACGCAGAGGGGGGTCTAGATACGCAGTATTTT. Translated, it gives CSARGDAEGGLDTQYF.

The V gene is TRBV30, the J gene TRBJ1-2; D remains unclear. CDR1 and CDR2 (germline): GTSNPN, SVGIG (reference sequence). This CDR3 comprises 14 residues. V was trimmed by 2 bases and J by 4 bases, leaving 14 bases between them. The CDR3, as DNA: TGTGCCTGGAGTCGGTCAGCTGTGGGCTATGGCTACACCTTC. Amino acid sequence: CAWSRSAVGYGYTF. Supplemented by reference TRBV30 and TRBJ1-2, the full variable domain reads SQTIHQWPATLVQPVGSPLSLECTVEGTSNPNLYWYRQAAGRGLQLLFYSVGIGQISSEVPQNLSASRPQDRQFILSSKKLLLSDSGFYLCAWSRSAVGYGYTFGSGTRLTVV.

This clonotype was observed at least ten times. The chain employs TRBV6-6 and TRBJ2-7; the D gene is possibly TRBD2 (6 bases). The CDR3 totals 13 residues. V was shortened by 4 bases and J by 3 bases, with 10 bases between the two germline ends. Germline V CDR1 and CDR2: MNHNY, SVGAGI (reference sequence). CDR3 protein: CASSLAGLYEQYF. CDR3 bases: TGTGCCAGCAGTTTGGCGGGACTCTACGAGCAGTACTTC.

This clonotype was seen only a few times. The chain is built from TRBV9 and TRBJ2-3; 9 nucleotides match TRBD1. Germline assignment: CDR1 SGDLS and CDR2 YYNGEE. This CDR3 has 16 residues. V shed 3 bases and J 5 bases; nucleotides not matched to a gene: 10. The CDR3 nucleotides read TGTGCCAGCAGCGACGGCCTGGGACAGGGACAAGATACGCAGTATTTT. Protein: CASSDGLGQGQDTQYF.

The sample holds a few counts of this clonotype. The chain employs TRBV6-2 or TRBV6-3 and TRBJ2-1; a possible D gene is TRBD2 (6 bases). CDR3 length: 15 residues. Trimming pared 6 bases from V and 7 bases from J, leaving 19 bases between. The germline V gene has CDR1 MNHEY and CDR2 SVGEGT. The CDR3 here is CASSNAGRFWNEQFF. In DNA, the CDR3 is TGTGCCAGCAGCAACGCAGGGAGGTTCTGGAATGAGCAGTTCTTC.

The rearrangement links TRBV28 to TRBJ2-3, with a weak D call TRBD2 (6 bases). CDR3 length equals 15 residues. V gave up 5 bases and J gave up 0 bases, with 12 bases separating them. Germline-derived CDR1 and CDR2 are MDHEN and SYDVKM. The CDR3 sequence is CASSVAVKSTDTQYF. The DNA for the CDR3 is TGTGCCAGCAGTGTAGCGGTCAAGAGCACAGATACGCAGTATTTT. Full variable domain (missing parts from reference TRBV28 and TRBJ2-3): DVKVTQSSRYLVKRTGEKVFLECVQDMDHENMFWYRQDPGLGLRLIYFSYDVKMKEKGDIPEGYSVSREKKERFSLILESASTNQTSMYLCASSVAVKSTDTQYFGPGTRLTVL.

This clonotype occurred a few times. The chain joins TRBV9 to TRBJ1-2; no clear D. Between the trimmed V and J ends, which lost 0 bases and 6 bases, there was a span of 9 bases. Germline CDR1 reads SGDLS; CDR2 reads YYNGEE. The CDR3 loop spans 13 amino acids. This CDR3 is CASSVAIGDGYTF. The CDR3 coding sequence is TGTGCCAGCAGCGTAGCGATTGGGGATGGCTACACCTTC.

This chain links TRBV28 with TRBJ2-7; TRBD1 matches at 7 bases. This CDR3 spans 13 amino acids. V shed 7 bases, J shed 3 bases, and the junction held 6 bases outside the gene matches. Germline V gene sequence: CDR1 MDHEN, CDR2 SYDVKM. The DNA of the CDR3 is TGTGCCAGCACCGGGACAGAAGACTACGAGCAGTACTTC. Translating it yields CASTGTEDYEQYF.

The V and J genes are TRBV20-1 and TRBJ2-1, with 10 positions matching TRBD2. V shed 0 bases and J 2 bases; nucleotides not matched to a gene: 4. The CDR3 is made up of 16 amino acids. Germline-derived CDR1 and CDR2 are DFQATT and SNEGSKA (reference sequence). The CDR3 sequence: CSARDHSGRAYNEQFF. CDR3 nucleotides: TGCAGTGCTAGAGATCACAGCGGGAGGGCCTACAATGAGCAGTTCTTC.

The V and J genes are TRBV3-1 and TRBJ2-1; TRBD2 agrees at 13 bases. The junction had 3 bases not matched to a gene; V was cut back by 1 base and J by 6 bases. Germline V CDR1 and CDR2: LGHDT, YNNKEL (reference sequence). CDR3 size: 16 residues. The CDR3 DNA reads as TGTGCCAGCAGCCAAGTGGGGACTAGCGGGACCAATGAGCAGTTCTTC. Its protein is CASSQVGTSGTNEQFF.

This chain uses TRBV5-4 with TRBJ2-3, with TRBD2 identical over 10 bases. Germline trimming cut 0 bases from V and 3 bases from J; bases unmatched to any gene: 13. CDR1 SGHNT and CDR2 YYREEE come from the germline V gene (reference sequence). The CDR3 spans 19 residues. The CDR3 reads CASSLGASGSFIGTDTQYF. The CDR3 bases are TGTGCCAGCAGCTTGGGAGCTAGCGGGAGTTTTATTGGGACAGATACGCAGTATTTT.

This clonotype was detected only a few times. V gene TRBV12-3 or TRBV12-4 combines with J gene TRBJ2-2; no definite D call. The CDR3 spans 14 residues. Trimming pared 1 base from V and 6 bases from J, leaving 9 bases between. For the CDR3, the DNA is TGTGCCAGCAGTTTAGGGTTTTCGGCCGGGGAGCTGTTTTTT. This translates into CASSLGFSAGELFF.

This clonotype has more than one count but fewer than ten. CDR3 coding DNA: TGTGCCAGCAGCGGGGAAGGCGCCAAAAACATTCAGTACTTC. Protein product: CASSGEGAKNIQYF. This chain uses TRBV9 with TRBJ2-4; D call uncertain. The CDR3 extends over 14 amino acids. Between the trimmed V and J ends, which lost 3 bases and 1 base, there was a span of 8 bases. Per germline, CDR1 SGDLS and CDR2 YYNGEE.

The chain combines TRBV18 with TRBJ1-2; a weak D match, TRBD1 (6 bases). From germline, CDR1 is KGHSH and CDR2 LQKENI. The CDR3 runs 16 residues. Trimming removed 0 bases from V and 6 bases from J, with 17 bases in between. The CDR3 loop is CASSPPSRTGIDGYTF. CDR3 nucleotides: TGTGCCAGCTCACCACCCTCCCGAACAGGGATCGATGGCTACACCTTC.

This clonotype was seen many times. The DNA of the CDR3 is TGTGCCAGCAGCTTGGGAGGAATTAGCACAGATACGCAGTATTTT. This gives the protein CASSLGGISTDTQYF. This chain links TRBV5-6 with TRBJ2-3; no clear D gene. The germline CDR1 and CDR2 sequences are SGHDT and YYEEEE. V lost 0 bases, J lost 0 bases, and 8 bases lay in between. CDR3 length: 15 residues.

On this clonotype: A much larger clone is a single base away; this may be a read error. The V call is TRBV12-3 or TRBV12-4, the J call TRBJ1-1; D is ambiguous. The CDR3 is 13 residues long. The V end lost 5 bases, the J end lost 8 bases, and 15 bases lay between the germline ends. The CDR3 DNA follows: TGTGCCAGCAGTCCGGCACAGCGTTTAGAAGCTTTCTTT. Translated, it gives CASSPAQRLEAFF.

The CDR3 sequence is CASTPAYEQYF. The CDR3 coding sequence is TGTGCCAGCACCCCGGCCTACGAGCAGTACTTC. V gene TRBV12-3 or TRBV12-4 combines with J gene TRBJ2-7; D not certain. The CDR3 is 11 residues long. The V and J ends lost 7 bases and 2 bases respectively, with 6 bases between them.

The chain employs TRBV5-8 and TRBJ2-5; a possible D gene is TRBD2 (6 bases). This CDR3 spans 17 amino acids. CDR1 is SGHTS and CDR2 is YDEGEE in the germline V gene. The V and J ends lost 4 bases and 1 base respectively, with 20 bases between them. CDR3 bases: TGTGCCAGCAGCCCGTGGGGGGACTCCCTACTCCAAGAGACCCAGTACTTC. Protein: CASSPWGDSLLQETQYF.